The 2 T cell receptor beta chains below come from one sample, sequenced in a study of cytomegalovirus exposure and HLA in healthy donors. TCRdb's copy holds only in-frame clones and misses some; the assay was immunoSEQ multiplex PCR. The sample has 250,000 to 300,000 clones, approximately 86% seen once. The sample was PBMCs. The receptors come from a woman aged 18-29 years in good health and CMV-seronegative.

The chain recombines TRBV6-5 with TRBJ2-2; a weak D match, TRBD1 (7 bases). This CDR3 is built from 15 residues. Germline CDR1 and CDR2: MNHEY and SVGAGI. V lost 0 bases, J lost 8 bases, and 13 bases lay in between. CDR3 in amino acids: CASSYSGLRGGELFF. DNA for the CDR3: TGTGCCAGCAGTTACTCGGGACTCAGGGGGGGGGAGCTGTTTTTT.

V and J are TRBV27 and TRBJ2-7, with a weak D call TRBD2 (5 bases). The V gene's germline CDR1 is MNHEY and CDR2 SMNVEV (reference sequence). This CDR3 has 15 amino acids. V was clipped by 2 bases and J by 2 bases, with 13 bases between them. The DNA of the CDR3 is TGTGCCAGCAGTTTAAGACCCGGACTTACCTACGAGCAGTACTTC. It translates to CASSLRPGLTYEQYF.